This is a list of T cell receptor beta chains from one sample in a study of blood T cell repertoires in COVID-19. Generated by immunoSEQ multiplex PCR, the TCRdb table keeps only in-frame clones and is missing some. The table lists under 250,000 clones, approximately 82% of them singletons. The sample taken for sequencing was peripheral blood. The receptors come from a woman in her forties with acute or convalescent COVID-19. Both conserved end residues are part of each CDR3. A D gene is named only where the DNA matches it firmly. Clone size is shown for a subset of rows, as once, few, many or a class of expanded clone.

j_gene | v_gene | abundance | d_gene | CDR3nt | CDR3aa
TRBJ2-1 | TRBV6-2/TRBV6-3 | - | TRBD2 | TGTGCCAGCAGTATTAGCGGGAGCTCCTACAATGAGCAGTTCTTC | CASSISGSSYNEQFF
TRBJ1-2 | TRBV29-1 | - | - | TGCAGCGTTGAAGCCCCCGACAGAGCGTATGGCTACACCTTC | CSVEAPDRAYGYTF
TRBJ1-1 | TRBV19 | - | TRBD1 | TGTGCCAGTAGTATAGCGGGGACAGCACCGGTCACTGAAGCTTTCTTT | CASSIAGTAPVTEAFF
TRBJ2-7 | TRBV6-1 | - | TRBD2 | TGTGCCAGCAGTGACCGGGGGGGTTGGTACGAGCAGTACTTC | CASSDRGGWYEQYF
TRBJ2-3 | TRBV9 | - | TRBD2 | TGTGCCAGCAGCGTAGGGTCGGCAGCTACTAGCGGGAGGTCAGATACGCAGTATTTT | CASSVGSAATSGRSDTQYF
TRBJ2-3 | TRBV24-1 | - | TRBD1 | TGTGCCACCAGTGACCCCGGACAGGGTGATACGCAGTATTTT | CATSDPGQGDTQYF
TRBJ2-2 | TRBV30 | few | - | TGTGCCTGGAGCCACAGGGCGGCCGGGACCGGGGAGCTGTTTTTT | CAWSHRAAGTGELFF
TRBJ1-6 | TRBV7-9 | - | - | TGTGCCAGCAGCTCCCCTGAGGTCTACCGCTCCTATAATTCACCCCTCCACTTT | CASSSPEVYRSYNSPLHF
TRBJ1-5 | TRBV27 | - | - | TGTGCCAGCAGTCCCAGGATGATCACCCAAAGCAATCAGCCCCAGCATTTT | CASSPRMITQSNQPQHF
TRBJ1-1 | TRBV7-3 | - | - | TGTGCCAGCAGCTTATTGGCTGACACTGAAGCTTTCTTT | CASSLLADTEAFF
TRBJ1-3 | TRBV5-4 | - | TRBD1 | TGTGCCAGCAGCTTGGGAGCGGGACAGGGTAAAGCTGGAAACACCATATATTTT | CASSLGAGQGKAGNTIYF
TRBJ1-6 | TRBV27 | few | - | TGTGCCAGCACGGGGTTACATAATTCACCCCTCCACTTT | CASTGLHNSPLHF
TRBJ2-3 | TRBV6-2/TRBV6-3 | - | TRBD2 | TGTGCCAGCAGTCCAGGCTGGACTAGCGGGGGCGTAGGCACAGATACGCAGTATTTT | CASSPGWTSGGVGTDTQYF
TRBJ2-1 | TRBV24-1 | - | TRBD2 | TGTGCCACCAGTGATTGGGGGGAGGGCATCGATGAGCAGTTCTTC | CATSDWGEGIDEQFF
TRBJ2-3 | TRBV29-1 | - | - | TGCAGCGTTGAAGGTCCCCGGCGGGATACGCAGTATTTT | CSVEGPRRDTQYF
TRBJ1-2 | TRBV3-1/TRBV3-2 | - | TRBD1 | TGTGCCAGCAGCAAAGGGACAGGCTTCGCGGACTATGGCTACACCTTC | CASSKGTGFADYGYTF
TRBJ1-2 | TRBV18 | - | - | TGTGCCAGCTCACCAGGTCAGGACTATGGCTACACCTTC | CASSPGQDYGYTF